Given below is one T cell receptor (beta chain) in context. The antigen remains undetermined. Germline V CDR1 and CDR2: MGHRA, YSYEKL. CDR3 length: 15 residues. Trimming left V 4 bases short and J 8 bases short, with 18 bases between. This record comes from a study of regulatory T cells in long-lasting Graves disease. The time point was: newly diagnosed GD, antithyroid drugs for less than 3 months. Extracted PBMC RNA gave rise to the TCR library. Diagnosing Graves' disease relied on the American Thyroid Association guidelines. Study-wide results and limits: The number of shared public clonotypes was higher in persistent patients (approximately 2,500) than new patients (roughly 970).

In building TCR beta libraries, iRepertoire HTBI primers were used together with Arm-PCR of CDR3 regions. Each CDR3 protein gets one entry after TCRdb re-called the multiplex PCR reads with MiXCR. This sample has approximately 470,000 distinct CDR3 sequences, with around 15% found just once. The same sample was also used in a study of T cells in Graves' hyperthyroidism and ophthalmopathy. As that report states: RT-PCR in the first round (using the HTBI primer set) targeted the TCR CDR3.

The rearrangement links TRBV4-1 to TRBJ2-1; D is possibly TRBD1 (5 bases). Specimen: peripheral blood mononuclear cells (PBMCs), collected at new diagnosis, from a patient treated with antithyroid drugs. This sequence originates from a middle-aged man with Graves disease. CDR3 DNA: TGCGCCAGCAGCCTAGTCCAAGGGGAAAAGGATGAGCAGTTCTTC. It yields the protein CASSLVQGEKDEQFF.